This TCR beta chain was captured in a study of blood T cell repertoires in COVID-19. Study summary: Nucleic acid was either cDNA or gDNA, and it came from T cells, B-cell-depleted T cells, or PBMCs.

This clone was detected a few times. This table comes from immunoSEQ multiplex PCR, and its TCRdb copy is limited to in-frame clones, with some not included. The sample yields 120,000 or so clones, about 77% seen once. Per germline, CDR1 SGDLS and CDR2 YYNGEE. V dropped 3 bases and J dropped 7; count of bases not matched to a gene: 9. This CDR3 comprises 16 residues. Sequenced: peripheral blood. This chain joins TRBV9 and TRBJ2-3, with 12 bases matching TRBD1. The TCR was taken from a human donor in a cohort sampled during active COVID-19. The CDR3, as DNA: TGTGCCAGCAGCGACGCCGGGACAGGGGGCAGGTATACGCAGTATTTT. The encoded protein is CASSDAGTGGRYTQYF.